These T cell receptor beta chains were read from a single sample in a study of cytomegalovirus exposure and HLA in healthy donors. Profiling relied on immunoSEQ multiplex PCR, and the TCRdb table lists in-frame clones only, not all of them. The repertoire holds about 120,000 clones, over 50% seen once, with about 8% in the top ten. The sequenced material came from PBMCs. The receptors shown here come from a woman in her thirties or forties in good health and CMV-seropositive. Both conserved end residues are trimmed from each CDR3. D genes are given only for firm matches.

D gene: TRBD1
V gene: TRBV2
J gene: NA
CDR3 protein: ASTAQGATYEQY

D gene: TRBD1
V gene: TRBV7-9
J gene: TRBJ1-5
CDR3 protein: ASSLNGQDNQPQH

D gene: NA
V gene: TRBV2
J gene: TRBJ1-1
CDR3 protein: ASSDRATEAF

D gene: NA
V gene: TRBV7-8
J gene: TRBJ2-1
CDR3 protein: ASLSAGRYNEQF

D gene: NA
V gene: TRBV6-1
J gene: TRBJ1-2
CDR3 protein: ASSESPDGAYGYT

D gene: TRBD1
V gene: TRBV5-1
J gene: TRBJ2-7
CDR3 protein: ASSLIDRGREQY

D gene: TRBD2
V gene: TRBV2
J gene: TRBJ2-5
CDR3 protein: ASSPGTSAQETQY

D gene: TRBD1
V gene: TRBV9
J gene: TRBJ2-2
CDR3 protein: ASSGQGYTGELF

D gene: NA
V gene: TRBV19
J gene: TRBJ2-7
CDR3 protein: ASSIQGRYEQY

D gene: NA
V gene: TRBV29-1
J gene: TRBJ2-7
CDR3 protein: SFRQNAYEQY

D gene: TRBD1
V gene: TRBV30
J gene: TRBJ2-7
CDR3 protein: AWPAGTGVSYEQY

D gene: NA
V gene: TRBV7-8
J gene: TRBJ2-3
CDR3 protein: ASSLTAEADTQY

D gene: TRBD1
V gene: TRBV29-1
J gene: TRBJ1-1
CDR3 protein: SVATQGTEAF

D gene: TRBD1
V gene: TRBV10-3
J gene: TRBJ1-1
CDR3 protein: AIRGQGADTEAF

D gene: NA
V gene: TRBV28
J gene: TRBJ2-1
CDR3 protein: ASSLRGVMGSDEQF

D gene: TRBD1
V gene: TRBV19
J gene: TRBJ1-4
CDR3 protein: ATSLGQISHPTNEKLF

D gene: NA
V gene: TRBV14
J gene: TRBJ1-2
CDR3 protein: ASSQIGNYGYT

D gene: NA
V gene: TRBV7-9
J gene: TRBJ1-4
CDR3 protein: ASSLVGATTRAEKLF

D gene: TRBD1
V gene: TRBV19
J gene: TRBJ1-5
CDR3 protein: ASSPGTGYQPQH

D gene: TRBD1
V gene: TRBV4-1
J gene: TRBJ1-1
CDR3 protein: ASSNLGTGATLEAF

D gene: NA
V gene: TRBV7-9
J gene: TRBJ1-2
CDR3 protein: ASQKGGWGYT

D gene: NA
V gene: TRBV19
J gene: TRBJ2-7
CDR3 protein: ASSIGGSYEQY

D gene: NA
V gene: TRBV19
J gene: TRBJ2-7
CDR3 protein: ASSMGGYEQY

D gene: NA
V gene: TRBV5-1
J gene: TRBJ1-1
CDR3 protein: ASSSGGANTEAF

D gene: NA
V gene: TRBV6-5
J gene: TRBJ2-5
CDR3 protein: AVGVIQETQY

D gene: TRBD1
V gene: TRBV7-8
J gene: TRBJ1-4
CDR3 protein: ASSFRGGAGEKLF

D gene: NA
V gene: TRBV19
J gene: TRBJ1-3
CDR3 protein: ASSMAQPTAGNTIY

D gene: NA
V gene: TRBV28
J gene: TRBJ2-7
CDR3 protein: ASRSGTAAYEQY

D gene: NA
V gene: TRBV6-6
J gene: TRBJ1-5
CDR3 protein: ASSLPGHLGQPQH

D gene: TRBD1
V gene: TRBV11-2
J gene: TRBJ1-3
CDR3 protein: ASSANTGGGNTIY

D gene: TRBD2
V gene: TRBV7-2
J gene: TRBJ2-7
CDR3 protein: ASSTSTLAGDSYEQY

D gene: NA
V gene: TRBV19
J gene: TRBJ2-4
CDR3 protein: ASSIDVSVKNIQY

D gene: TRBD2
V gene: TRBV28
J gene: TRBJ2-7
CDR3 protein: ASSLPGGRAHEQY

D gene: NA
V gene: TRBV5-6
J gene: TRBJ2-2
CDR3 protein: ASSPGTGELF

D gene: NA
V gene: TRBV19
J gene: TRBJ2-1
CDR3 protein: ASGHYNNEQF

D gene: NA
V gene: TRBV6-1
J gene: TRBJ2-7
CDR3 protein: ASSTTGSPYEQY

D gene: NA
V gene: TRBV11-2
J gene: TRBJ2-1
CDR3 protein: ASSEESSYNEQF

D gene: NA
V gene: TRBV25-1
J gene: TRBJ2-7
CDR3 protein: ASSDGGFRLEQY

D gene: TRBD1
V gene: TRBV23-1
J gene: TRBJ2-2
CDR3 protein: ASSLGDRGPCTGELF

D gene: TRBD2
V gene: TRBV4-1
J gene: TRBJ2-1
CDR3 protein: ASSQDDGRAGNEQF

D gene: TRBD1
V gene: TRBV5-6
J gene: TRBJ1-5
CDR3 protein: ASSINRGISNQPQH

D gene: TRBD1
V gene: TRBV9
J gene: TRBJ1-5
CDR3 protein: ASSRNTGDRPQH

D gene: TRBD1
V gene: TRBV2
J gene: TRBJ2-2
CDR3 protein: ASSERDSTGELF

D gene: TRBD1
V gene: TRBV28
J gene: TRBJ1-2
CDR3 protein: ASSRQGRVNYGYT

D gene: NA
V gene: TRBV7-9
J gene: TRBJ1-6
CDR3 protein: SSSSLRESPLH

D gene: TRBD2
V gene: TRBV6-1
J gene: TRBJ2-7
CDR3 protein: ASSVTSGGSSSYEQY